This TCR beta chain comes out of a study of cytomegalovirus exposure and HLA in healthy donors. Findings and limits, study-wide: In a later analysis, CMV-associated beta chains were mostly HLA-associated, it appeared.

CDR3 size: 15 residues. Germline CDR1 MNHNS, CDR2 SASEGT. Deletions cut 0 bases from V and 3 bases from J, with 11 bases between. It was with 60 Vbeta and 13 Jbeta primers that the PCR ran. The assay was immunoSEQ multiplex PCR, and TCRdb's table has in-frame clones only and misses some. Here the sample spans about 200,000 clones, 77% being singletons. Remarks on this clone: The target antigen is unknown.

Sequencing was carried out using PBMCs. This sequence joins TRBV6-1 and TRBJ1-2; D is uncertain. This receptor was taken from a woman younger than 45 in good health and CMV-seropositive. The DNA of the CDR3 is TGTGCCAGCAGTGAAGCGAGGTTGGGAGACTATGGCTACACCTTC. This codes for CASSEARLGDYGYTF.